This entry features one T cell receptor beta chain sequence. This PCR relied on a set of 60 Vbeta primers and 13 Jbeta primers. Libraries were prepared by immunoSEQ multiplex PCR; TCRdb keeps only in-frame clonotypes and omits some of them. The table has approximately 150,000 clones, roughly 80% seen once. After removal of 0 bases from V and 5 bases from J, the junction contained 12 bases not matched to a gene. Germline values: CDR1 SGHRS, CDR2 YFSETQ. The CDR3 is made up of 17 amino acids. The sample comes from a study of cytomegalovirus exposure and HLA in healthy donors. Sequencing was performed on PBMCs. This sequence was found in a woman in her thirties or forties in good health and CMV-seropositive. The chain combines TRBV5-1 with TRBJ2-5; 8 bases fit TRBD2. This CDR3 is CASSLEGWAGGYETQYF. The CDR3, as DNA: TGCGCCAGCAGCTTGGAGGGATGGGCGGGAGGATATGAGACCCAGTACTTC.